Following are 17 T cell receptor beta chains from one sample sequenced in a study of CD8+CD57+ T cells in acquired aplastic anemia. The study profiled TCR beta VDJ and CDR3 using genomic DNA as template. TCRdb re-called the reads with MiXCR, one entry per CDR3 protein. The profile shows 50,000 to 65,000 distinct CDR3 sequences, around 50% of them singletons. The sequencing input was sorted CD4+, CD8+, or CD8+CD57+ T cells (not recorded which) from PBMCs. Receptor source: a human donor in good health, serving as a control.

This clonotype was recorded many times. This rearrangement joins TRBV19 to TRBJ1-2, with a possible D match to TRBD1 (5 bases). CDR3 length: 15 amino acids. With 3 bases removed from V and 4 bases from J, the gap between germline ends came to 15 bases. Germline values: CDR1 LNHDA, CDR2 SQIVND (reference sequence). In nucleotides, the CDR3 is TGTGCCAGTAGTATCGGGTTCCAGGGTACCTATGGCTACACCTTC. It codes for CASSIGFQGTYGYTF.

This rearrangement joins TRBV19 to TRBJ1-2; D perhaps matches TRBD1 (5 bases). The CDR3 length is 15 residues. Trimming stripped 5 bases from V and 0 bases from J, with 13 bases between. The V gene's germline CDR1 is LNHDA and CDR2 SQIVND (reference sequence). The CDR3, as DNA: TGTGCCAGTAGTCCAGGGTCGGGAGCTAACTATGGCTACACCTTC. Residues: CASSPGSGANYGYTF.

The table lists this clonotype with a count of one. This sequence joins TRBV15 and TRBJ2-7, with D possibly being TRBD1 (5 bases). Germline-derived CDR1 and CDR2 are LNHNV and YYDKDF (reference sequence). The V gene lost 6 bases and the J gene lost 7 bases, with 13 bases spanning the gap. The CDR3 runs 12 residues. The CDR3 DNA follows: TGTGCCACCAGAGGGGAAAACTTAGAGCAGTACTTC. Its translation: CATRGENLEQYF.

The chain employs TRBV9 and TRBJ2-7; D unclear. Between the trimmed V and J ends, which lost 3 bases and 5 bases, there was a span of 6 bases. Germline CDR1 and CDR2: SGDLS and YYNGEE. The CDR3 is made up of 11 amino acids. The CDR3, as DNA: TGTGCCAGCAGCGCCTTCCACGAGCAGTACTTC. Translated, it gives CASSAFHEQYF.

This clonotype was observed at least ten times. The chain has TRBV5-8 and TRBJ1-1, with D possibly being TRBD1 (5 bases). The CDR3 covers 15 residues. The germline gives CDR1 SGHTS, CDR2 YDEGEE. The ends were cut back, 4 bases at V and 0 bases at J, with 13 bases in the middle. The CDR3 region is CASSIRQYMNTEAFF. DNA of the CDR3: TGTGCCAGCAGCATAAGACAGTACATGAACACTGAAGCTTTCTTT. Combining the CDR3 with reference TRBV5-8 and TRBJ1-1 gives the whole variable domain EAGVTQSPTHLIKTRGQQATLRCSPISGHTSVYWYQQALGLGLQFLLWYDEGEERNRGNFPPRFSGRQFPNYSSELNVNALELEDSALYLCASSIRQYMNTEAFFGQGTRLTVV.

The V gene is TRBV2, the J gene TRBJ2-7; no reliable D call. CDR1 and CDR2 (germline): SNHLY, FYNNEI. This CDR3 region has 13 residues. V lost 4 bases, J lost 5 bases, and 12 bases lay in between. This chain's CDR3 is CASSVSVFDEQYF. CDR3 DNA sequence: TGTGCCAGCAGTGTTAGTGTCTTCGACGAGCAGTACTTC. Full variable domain (outside the CDR3, taken from reference TRBV2 and TRBJ2-7): EPEVTQTPSHQVTQMGQEVILRCVPISNHLYFYWYRQILGQKVEFLVSFYNNEISEKSEIFDDQFSVERPDGSNFTLKIRSTKLEDSAMYFCASSVSVFDEQYFGPGTRLTVT.

On this clonotype itself: A read error may account for a junction end that differs from germline. The chain combines TRBV10-3 with TRBJ2-2; maybe TRBD1 (6 bases). The germline gives CDR1 ENHRY, CDR2 SYGVKD. The CDR3 loop spans 14 amino acids. CDR3 region: CAISAGAWAGDLFF. The CDR3 coding sequence is TGTGCCATCAGTGCAGGGGCTTGGGCCGGGGACCTGTTTTTT.

The chain uses TRBV7-3 and TRBJ2-7, with D perhaps TRBD2 (5 bases). The germline gives CDR1 SGHTA, CDR2 FQGTGA. This CDR3 comprises 13 residues. The ends were cut back, 8 bases at V and 7 bases at J, with 18 bases in the middle. The CDR3 DNA reads as TGTGCCAGCGACCCGTCCGGAGGAAAAGAGCAGTACTTC. Its translation is CASDPSGGKEQYF.

The chain is built from TRBV10-3 and TRBJ1-3; the match to TRBD1 covers 11 bases. Looked up from germline, CDR1 is ENHRY and CDR2 is SYGVKD. After removal of 9 bases from V and 0 bases from J, the junction contained 7 bases not matched to a gene. The CDR3 consists of 16 residues. CDR3 sequence (DNA): TGTGCCATTGGACAGGGGGCCCCGAGCTCTGGAAACACCATATATTTT. This encodes CAIGQGAPSSGNTIYF.

J is TRBJ1-3 and V is TRBV7-8; 7 bases agree with TRBD1. Losses at the gene ends were 5 bases for V and 0 bases for J; bases not matched to a gene: 10. The CDR3 extends over 17 amino acids. CDR1 and CDR2 from the germline V gene are SGHVS and FQNEAQ. CDR3 loop: CASSVITGASSGNTIYF. CDR3 DNA: TGTGCCAGCAGCGTGATCACAGGGGCTTCCTCTGGAAACACCATATATTTT.

The chain uses TRBV25-1 and TRBJ1-5, with D unresolved. The CDR3 spans 14 residues. Germline assignment: CDR1 MGHDK and CDR2 SYGVNS. The V and J ends lost 2 bases and 6 bases respectively, with 11 bases between them. The CDR3 bases are TGTGCCAGCAGTGAAGCCCGGGTCGGTCAGCCCCAGCATTTT. The encoded protein is CASSEARVGQPQHF.

This clonotype has a count of ten or more. An end of the junction differs from the germline gene, which may be a read error. This rearrangement joins TRBV7-6 to TRBJ2-6; possibly TRBD1 for D (6 bases). CDR1 is SGHVS, CDR2 FNYEAQ, per germline. The CDR3 is 18 residues long. The CDR3 nucleotides are TGTGCCAGCAGCTTAGGGAACCCCAGGGGATCCGGGGCCAACGTCCTGATTTTC. This sequence encodes CASSLGNPRGSGANVLIF.

This chain joins TRBV7-8 and TRBJ1-5; D is unresolved. This CDR3 has 13 amino acids. The V and J ends lost 6 bases and 1 base respectively, with 7 bases between them. Germline CDR1 and CDR2: SGHVS and FQNEAQ. The CDR3 region is CASRSGSNQPQHF. In nucleotides, the CDR3 is TGTGCCAGCAGGTCTGGGAGCAATCAGCCCCAGCATTTT.

The chain couples TRBV25-1 to TRBJ2-7; a weak D match, TRBD1 (5 bases). The CDR3 is made up of 14 amino acids. Germline CDR1 is MGHDK and CDR2 is SYGVNS. Trimming stripped 6 bases from V and 5 bases from J, with 17 bases between. DNA of the CDR3: TGTGCCAGCAGCGGATCGACAGCAGACCACGAGCAGTACTTC. It codes for CASSGSTADHEQYF.

CDR3 nucleotide sequence: TGCAGTGCTAGTGAGAATACACAGGCCCCGCAGTATTTT. It translates to CSASENTQAPQYF. V is TRBV20-1 and J is TRBJ2-3; D might be TRBD1 (5 bases). The V end lost 3 bases, the J end lost 10 bases, and 17 bases lay between the germline ends. CDR3 length: 13 amino acids. Germline assignment: CDR1 DFQATT and CDR2 SNEGSKA (reference sequence).

The table lists this clonotype with many counts. The J gene is TRBJ1-1, the V gene TRBV12-3 or TRBV12-4; 11 nucleotides agree with TRBD1. The CDR3 is 15 residues long. V dropped 5 bases and J dropped 3; count of bases not matched to a gene: 5. CDR3 nucleotide sequence: TGTGCCAGCAGTCTCCAGGGACAGGGGGACACTGAAGCTTTCTTT. Its protein product is CASSLQGQGDTEAFF.

This clonotype has only one observation. The chain links TRBV19 to TRBJ1-5; D is unclear. CDR3 length: 14 amino acids. The germline V gene has CDR1 LNHDA and CDR2 SQIVND (reference sequence). Trimming cost V 9 bases and J 4 bases, with 16 bases left between them. The CDR3 DNA reads TGTGCCAGGGATACGGGAAGGGCTAATCAGCCCCAGCATTTT. It encodes CARDTGRANQPQHF.